Shown below are 24 T cell receptor beta chains from a single sample sequenced in a study of CXCR3-negative and CXCR3-positive naive CD8 T cells. The authors prepared UMI-labeled TRB cDNA libraries by 5' RACE. TCRdb reanalyzed the 5' RACE reads, giving one entry per CDR3 protein sequence and no DNA. The listing records more than 35,000 distinct CDR3 sequences. The sequencing input was memory CD8+ T cells from blood. These receptors were taken from a human donor in good health. Some clones in this sample may be carry-over from other donors' samples.

CDR3 protein: CSVAGRTGRTFF. The chain uses TRBV29-1 and TRBJ1-1; TCRdb picks TRBD1, but there is no DNA to check that call. This CDR3 is built from 12 residues. CDR1 is SQVTM, CDR2 ANQGSEA, per germline.

CDR3 amino acids: CASSLTGTRRETQYF. V and J are TRBV28 and TRBJ2-5; TCRdb names TRBD1, which stays unverified in the absence of DNA. CDR1 is MDHEN, CDR2 SYDVKM, per germline. The CDR3 is 15 residues long.

The V gene is TRBV15, the J gene TRBJ1-2; as DNA is missing, the TRBD1 call by TCRdb cannot be tested. The CDR3 has 14 amino acids. The germline V gene encodes CDR1 LNHNV and CDR2 YYDKDF (reference sequence). CDR3 amino acids: CATSPGATIHPYTF.

This chain links TRBV4-3 with TRBJ2-1; with no DNA, the TCRdb D assignment of TRBD1 cannot be verified. Germline V gives CDR1 LGHNA, CDR2 YSLEER. The CDR3 covers 13 residues. Here the CDR3 reads CASSQDRVDEQFF.

The gene calls are TRBV29-1 and TRBJ2-1; checking the TCRdb D call of TRBD2 is not possible without DNA. The CDR3 consists of 13 residues. CDR1 is SQVTM, CDR2 ANQGSEA, per germline. CDR3 amino acids: CRVTQRPYNEQFF.

The chain joins TRBV19 to TRBJ1-1; TCRdb lists TRBD1, though no DNA is available to test this call. The CDR3 extends over 16 amino acids. The germline CDR1 and CDR2 sequences are LNHDA and SQIVND (reference sequence). The CDR3 spells CASSPGTGKMNTEAFF.

The rearrangement links TRBV6-2 or TRBV6-3 to TRBJ2-1; TCRdb returns TRBD2, unconfirmable since there is no DNA. CDR3 length: 16 residues. In germline, CDR1 is MNHEY, CDR2 SVGEGT. CDR3 in amino acids: CASSGLAGGLYNEQFF.

The rearrangement joins TRBV29-1 to TRBJ2-3; absent DNA, TCRdb's TRBD1 call cannot be checked. The germline V gene encodes CDR1 SQVTM and CDR2 ANQGSEA. CDR3 length: 15 amino acids. The CDR3 sequence: CSVEGGRGSTDTQYF.

The V call is TRBV27, the J call TRBJ2-7; TCRdb proposes TRBD1, but this gene call is untestable without DNA. CDR1 is MNHEY and CDR2 is SMNVEV in the germline V gene (reference sequence). The CDR3 extends over 16 amino acids. This chain's CDR3 is CASRPGTGLSPYEQYF.

The chain recombines TRBV19 with TRBJ1-5; the D call of TRBD1 rests on TCRdb alone, since no DNA is present to check it. The CDR3 is 15 residues long. Germline-derived CDR1 and CDR2 are LNHDA and SQIVND (reference sequence). CDR3 loop: CASAGVTGLNQPQHF. The full variable domain, its missing parts supplied by reference TRBV19 and TRBJ1-5, is DGGITQSPKYLFRKEGQNVTLSCEQNLNHDAMYWYRQDPGQGLRLIYYSQIVNDFQKGDIAEGYSVSREKKESFPLTVTSAQKNPTAFYLCASAGVTGLNQPQHFGDGTRLSIL.

The chain joins TRBV29-1 to TRBJ2-7; checking the TCRdb D call of TRBD1 is not possible without DNA. The CDR3 totals 12 residues. Germline loops: CDR1 SQVTM, CDR2 ANQGSEA. CDR3 protein: CSARDGVYEQYF.

This chain links TRBV28 with TRBJ2-3; TCRdb designates TRBD2, a call that cannot be tested without DNA. The length of the CDR3 is 15 residues. Germline CDR1 MDHEN, CDR2 SYDVKM. CDR3 protein: CASRTLAETTDTQYF.

The chain combines TRBV6-5 with TRBJ2-1. Germline CDR1 is MNHEY and CDR2 is SVGAGI. The CDR3 runs 13 residues. The CDR3 sequence: CASSYSRVDEQFF.

This rearrangement joins TRBV5-1 to TRBJ2-7; TCRdb selects TRBD1, and the lack of DNA leaves this call unchecked. This CDR3 region has 18 residues. Germline V gene data show CDR1 as SGHRS and CDR2 as YFSETQ. CDR3 sequence reads: CASSRLAFGGDSLDEQYF.

The rearrangement links TRBV15 to TRBJ1-4. Germline CDR1 LNHNV, CDR2 YYDKDF (reference sequence). The CDR3 length is 17 residues. CDR3 residues: CATSRDYTVPRDEKLFF.

The chain has TRBV7-9 and TRBJ1-1; TCRdb reports TRBD1, a call that lacks DNA to check it against. Germline V gene sequence: CDR1 SEHNR, CDR2 FQNEAQ (reference sequence). The CDR3 covers 13 residues. The chain's CDR3 is CASSRTGKPEAFF.

The CDR3 protein is CSVEDPRTYEETQYF. V gene TRBV29-1 combines with J gene TRBJ2-5; with no DNA, the TCRdb D assignment of TRBD2 cannot be verified. The CDR3 sequence is 15 residues long. Germline lookup yields CDR1 SQVTM and CDR2 ANQGSEA.

This sequence joins TRBV7-9 and TRBJ2-1; TCRdb reports TRBD1, a call that lacks DNA to check it against. This CDR3 is built from 14 residues. Germline V gene lookup returns CDR1 SEHNR and CDR2 FQNEAQ (reference sequence). CDR3 sequence: CASSAMGQYNEQFF.

This chain uses TRBV27 with TRBJ1-5. The CDR3 loop spans 15 amino acids. In germline, CDR1 is MNHEY, CDR2 SMNVEV (reference sequence). This CDR3 is CASSPGGTANQPQHF.

This rearrangement joins TRBV4-2 to TRBJ2-5; TCRdb's D gene call, TRBD1, goes unchecked for lack of DNA. The CDR3 loop spans 14 amino acids. From germline, CDR1 is LGHNA and CDR2 YNFKEQ. This CDR3 is CASRGGQGRETQYF.

This chain connects TRBV3-1 to TRBJ1-1. The CDR3 length is 16 residues. In germline, CDR1 is LGHDT, CDR2 YNNKEL (reference sequence). This chain's CDR3 is CASSQVLGGSNTEAFF.

J is TRBJ2-2 and V is TRBV28; the TCRdb call, TRBD2, lacks DNA for checking. Germline loops: CDR1 MDHEN, CDR2 SYDVKM. The CDR3 runs 14 residues. CDR3 loop: CASRESGRTGELFF.

V gene TRBV4-1 combines with J gene TRBJ2-1; with no DNA, the TCRdb D assignment of TRBD2 cannot be verified. The germline gives CDR1 MGHRA, CDR2 YSYEKL. This CDR3 comprises 14 residues. The CDR3: CASSQGSGSPEQFF.

The chain joins TRBV6-2 or TRBV6-3 to TRBJ2-5; TCRdb outputs TRBD2, but without DNA this stays unchecked. Per germline, CDR1 MNHEY and CDR2 SVGEGT. CDR3 length equals 14 residues. This CDR3 reads CASSGTSAQETQYF.